This TCR beta chain was sequenced in a study of shared clonotypes between healthy human individuals. Generated by immunoSEQ multiplex PCR, the TCRdb table keeps only in-frame clones and is missing some. The sample records about a million clones, roughly 77% being singletons. The TCR sequence derives from a man aged 18 to 29 in good health. Some clones in this sample may be carry-over from other donors' samples. Input material: memory CD4+ T cells from PBMCs. Subset denoted: CD45RA-negative fraction.

CDR3: CAWNSRQGGGQETQYF. Here the CDR3 DNA reads TGTGCCTGGAACTCTCGACAGGGAGGAGGACAAGAGACCCAGTACTTC. V and J are TRBV30 and TRBJ2-5; weak D call: TRBD1 (7 bases). Germline-derived CDR1 and CDR2 are GTSNPN and SVGIG (reference sequence). The CDR3 consists of 16 residues. Between the trimmed V and J ends, which lost 4 bases and 2 bases, there was a span of 20 bases.